This T cell receptor beta chain was identified in a study of shared clonotypes between healthy human individuals. All of the donors resided in Nashville, Tennessee, and each was a Caucasian adult. Some clones are missing from TCRdb's copy, which holds only in-frame ones; the method was immunoSEQ multiplex PCR. The sample carries over 2 million clones, around 90% recorded once. This clone showed up just once. Trimming took 4 bases from V and 8 from J, leaving 19 bases between them. This CDR3 spans 15 amino acids. Germline V gene sequence: CDR1 SGHDT, CDR2 YYEEEE. This sequence was found in a man younger than 30 in good health. Some clones in this sample may be carry-over from other donors' samples. Sequencing used naive CD4+ T cells from PBMCs. Sample subset: CD45RA+ positively selected. The gene calls are TRBV5-6 and TRBJ2-1; tentative D call: TRBD1 (5 bases). The CDR3 bases are TGTGCCAGCAGCCCGGACACTAAGCCGGGCGATGAGCAGTTCTTC. Translation: CASSPDTKPGDEQFF.